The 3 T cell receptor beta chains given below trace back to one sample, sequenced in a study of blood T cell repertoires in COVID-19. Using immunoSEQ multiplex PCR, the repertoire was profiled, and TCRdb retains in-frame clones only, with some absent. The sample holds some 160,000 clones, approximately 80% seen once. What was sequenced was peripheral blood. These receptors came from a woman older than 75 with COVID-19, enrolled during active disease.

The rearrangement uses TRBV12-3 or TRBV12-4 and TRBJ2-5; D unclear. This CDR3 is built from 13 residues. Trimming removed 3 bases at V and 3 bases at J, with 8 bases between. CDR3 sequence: CASSFNRKETQYF. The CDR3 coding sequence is TGTGCCAGCAGTTTCAACAGAAAAGAGACCCAGTACTTC.

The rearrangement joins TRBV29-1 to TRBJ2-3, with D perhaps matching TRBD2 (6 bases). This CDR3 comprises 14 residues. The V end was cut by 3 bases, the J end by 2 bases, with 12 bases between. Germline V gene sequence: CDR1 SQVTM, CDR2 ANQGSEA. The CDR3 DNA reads TGCAGCGTTGAGGGAGGAGGTGACACAGATACGCAGTATTTT. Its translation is CSVEGGGDTDTQYF.

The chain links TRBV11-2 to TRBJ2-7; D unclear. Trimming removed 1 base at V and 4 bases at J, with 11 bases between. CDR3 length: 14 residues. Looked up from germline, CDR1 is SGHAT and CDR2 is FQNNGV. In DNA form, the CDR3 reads TGTGCCAGCAGCTTAGGAGGATCTACTTACGAGCAGTACTTC. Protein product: CASSLGGSTYEQYF.